This TCR beta chain was captured in a study of spatial heterogeneity in lung cancer. About the study: Raw-read counts averaged over ten per unique TCR and UMI combination.

Germline CDR1 MNHNY, CDR2 SVGAGI (reference sequence). Trimming cost V 11 bases and J 5 bases; bases outside gene matches: 13. The CDR3 has 15 residues. On this clonotype itself: Its antigen is unknown.

Study findings and constraints: Ubiquitous expanded tumor TCRs showed up in blood more at resection than follow-up.

Time point of the sample: blood at routine non-recurrence follow-up after resection. Whole RNA, isolated from tumor, nontumor lung or frozen PBMC, was sequenced without prior sorting. Unique molecular identifiers, one per molecule, were present on every TCR cDNA molecule. TCRdb used MiXCR to reprocess the 5' RACE reads, holding one entry per CDR3 protein. The sample records roughly 120,000 distinct CDR3 sequences, 9.5% to 15% being singletons. The sample was PBMCs, taken at follow-up. The receptor was derived from a male donor with early-stage non-small cell lung cancer. The rearrangement uses TRBV6-6 and TRBJ1-5; 9 bases fit TRBD1. The chain's CDR3 is CARPSPGQGDQPQHF. In DNA, the CDR3 is TGTGCCCGCCCGTCCCCGGGACAGGGTGATCAGCCCCAGCATTTT.